A single sample is the source of the 10 T cell receptor beta chains below, sequenced in a study of T-cell reconstitution after alpha-beta-depleted transplantation in children. Using unique molecular identifiers, the investigators prepared the TCRbeta library. In TCRdb, the PCR reads were re-called with MiXCR into one record per CDR3 protein. The table records hundreds of thousands of distinct CDR3 sequences, around 12% of them present only once. The material sequenced was PBMCs from the stem cell graft donor, taken from the stem cell graft. The receptors stem from a human donor who donated a stem cell graft to a child with combined immunodeficiency.

This clonotype has just a few counts. V and J are TRBV20-1 and TRBJ2-5; a possible D gene is TRBD2 (7 bases). The CDR3 has 18 residues. CDR1 is DFQATT and CDR2 is SNEGSKA in the germline V gene (reference sequence). With 0 bases removed from V and 5 bases from J, the gap between germline ends came to 25 bases. CDR3 nucleotide sequence: TGCAGTGCTAGAGATACGGGTCCCTGGGGGGGGGCCGGGGAGACCCAGTACTTC. It translates to CSARDTGPWGGAGETQYF.

This clonotype occurred a few times. The chain recombines TRBV6-5 with TRBJ2-3; 8 positions match TRBD2. The germline CDR1 and CDR2 sequences are MNHEY and SVGAGI. The CDR3 runs to 15 residues. V was clipped by 1 base and J by 4 bases; unmatched bases: 4. CDR3 loop: CASSYFAGGPDTQYF. CDR3 DNA sequence: TGTGCCAGCAGTTACTTCGCGGGGGGCCCAGATACGCAGTATTTT.

This clonotype was picked up many times. The gene calls are TRBV4-3 and TRBJ2-2; 7 bases align to TRBD1. The CDR3 length is 16 residues. Germline CDR1 reads LGHNA; CDR2 reads YSLEER. V was pared by 3 bases and J by 6 bases, with 10 bases of the junction left unmatched. CDR3 in amino acids: CASSQMTGYLAGELFF. CDR3 bases: TGCGCCAGCAGCCAGATGACAGGGTATCTCGCCGGGGAGCTGTTTTTT.

The chain links TRBV28 to TRBJ2-5; 13 nucleotides line up with TRBD2. Germline loops: CDR1 MDHEN, CDR2 SYDVKM. The V gene end was trimmed by 6 bases and the J gene end by 2 bases; junction bases not matched to a gene: 9. The CDR3 extends over 17 amino acids. In DNA form, the CDR3 reads TGTGCCAGCAGATCTTTCCGACTAGCGGGGGGACAAGAGACCCAGTACTTC. This gives the protein CASRSFRLAGGQETQYF.

This clonotype was seen more than once but under ten times. The gene calls are TRBV15 and TRBJ2-5, with 9 bases lining up with TRBD2. Per germline, CDR1 LNHNV and CDR2 YYDKDF (reference sequence). V gave up 4 bases and J gave up 0 bases; unmatched junction bases: 6. The CDR3 extends over 16 amino acids. In DNA, the CDR3 is TGTGCCACCAGCATTTTTAGCGGGGGCTACCAAGAGACCCAGTACTTC. Translation gives CATSIFSGGYQETQYF.

This clonotype was found many times. The chain recombines TRBV9 with TRBJ1-3; TRBD1 aligns across 7 bases. J gave up 2 bases and V 0 bases, and 2 bases lay outside the gene matches. The CDR3 is made up of 15 amino acids. CDR1 SGDLS and CDR2 YYNGEE come from the germline V gene. CDR3 sequence (DNA): TGTGCCAGCAGCGTAGGGGACAGCCCTGGAAACACCATATATTTT. It translates to CASSVGDSPGNTIYF.

This clonotype appeared many times. This rearrangement joins TRBV6-5 to TRBJ2-3; 12 bases align to TRBD2. This CDR3 contains 16 residues. Germline V gene lookup returns CDR1 MNHEY and CDR2 SVGAGI. Trimming took 5 bases from V and 6 from J; bases not matched to a gene: 9. DNA of the CDR3: TGTGCCAGCAGTATTCTAGCGGGGGGGTCCAGGGATACGCAGTATTTT. The encoded protein is CASSILAGGSRDTQYF.

This clonotype was counted a few times. V and J are TRBV9 and TRBJ2-1; D perhaps matches TRBD1 (6 bases). The CDR3 consists of 15 residues. The germline V gene encodes CDR1 SGDLS and CDR2 YYNGEE. V gave up 2 bases and J gave up 9 bases, with 18 bases separating them. Here the CDR3 DNA reads TGTGCCAGCAGCGTCCGCACAGGGAAGGAGAGTGAGCAGTTCTTC. Protein: CASSVRTGKESEQFF.

V and J are TRBV24-1 and TRBJ2-2; 9 bases line up with TRBD2. The CDR3 totals 16 residues. Unmatched junction bases numbered 8, after V lost 5 bases and J lost 5 bases. In germline, CDR1 is KGHDR, CDR2 SFDVKD. The CDR3 coding sequence is TGTGCCACCAGTGGTAATAGCGGGAGTTTTACCGGGGAGCTGTTTTTT. Encoded protein: CATSGNSGSFTGELFF.

The chain recombines TRBV7-9 with TRBJ2-5; no firm D call. Trimming left V 6 bases short and J 5 bases short, with 10 bases between. CDR3 length: 12 amino acids. Germline loops: CDR1 SEHNR, CDR2 FQNEAQ (reference sequence). In DNA, the CDR3 is TGTGCCAGCAGTCAACGCACGGAGACCCAGTACTTC. It is translated as CASSQRTETQYF.